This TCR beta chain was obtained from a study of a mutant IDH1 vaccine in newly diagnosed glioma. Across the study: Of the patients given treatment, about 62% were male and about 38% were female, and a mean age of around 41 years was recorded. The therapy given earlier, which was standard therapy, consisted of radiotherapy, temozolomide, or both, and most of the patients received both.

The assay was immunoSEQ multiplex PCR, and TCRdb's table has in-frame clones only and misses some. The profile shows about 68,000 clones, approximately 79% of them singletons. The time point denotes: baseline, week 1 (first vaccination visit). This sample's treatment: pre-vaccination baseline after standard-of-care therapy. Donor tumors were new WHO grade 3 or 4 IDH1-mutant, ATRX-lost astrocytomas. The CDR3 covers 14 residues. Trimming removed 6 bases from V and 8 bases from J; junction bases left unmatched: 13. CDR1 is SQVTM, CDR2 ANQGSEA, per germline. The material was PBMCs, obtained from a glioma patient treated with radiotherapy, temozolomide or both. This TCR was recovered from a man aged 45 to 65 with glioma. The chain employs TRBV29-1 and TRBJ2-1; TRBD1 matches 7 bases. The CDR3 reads CSVHRGNSWDEQFF. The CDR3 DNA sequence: TGCAGCGTCCACAGGGGAAACTCATGGGATGAGCAGTTCTTC.